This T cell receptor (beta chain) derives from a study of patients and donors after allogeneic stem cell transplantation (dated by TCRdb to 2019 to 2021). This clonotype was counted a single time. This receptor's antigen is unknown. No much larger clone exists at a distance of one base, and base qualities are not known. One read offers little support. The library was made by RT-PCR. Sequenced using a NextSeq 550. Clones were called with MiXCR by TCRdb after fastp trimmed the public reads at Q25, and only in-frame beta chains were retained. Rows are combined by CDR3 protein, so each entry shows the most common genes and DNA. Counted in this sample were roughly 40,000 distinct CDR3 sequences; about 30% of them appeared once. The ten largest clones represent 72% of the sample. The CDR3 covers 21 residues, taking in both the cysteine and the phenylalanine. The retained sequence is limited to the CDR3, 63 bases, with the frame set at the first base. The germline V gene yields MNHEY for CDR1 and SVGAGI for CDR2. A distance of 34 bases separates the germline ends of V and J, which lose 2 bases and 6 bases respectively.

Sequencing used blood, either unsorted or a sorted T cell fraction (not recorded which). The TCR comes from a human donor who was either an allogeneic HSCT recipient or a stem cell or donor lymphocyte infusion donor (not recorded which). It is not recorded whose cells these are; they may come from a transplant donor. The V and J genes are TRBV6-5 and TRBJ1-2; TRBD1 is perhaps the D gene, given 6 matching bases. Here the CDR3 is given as CASSYQISFPGLGARGHGYTF. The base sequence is TGTGCCAGCAGTTACCAAATAAGTTTCCCAGGACTGGGGGCGCGCGGGCATGGCTACACCTTC.